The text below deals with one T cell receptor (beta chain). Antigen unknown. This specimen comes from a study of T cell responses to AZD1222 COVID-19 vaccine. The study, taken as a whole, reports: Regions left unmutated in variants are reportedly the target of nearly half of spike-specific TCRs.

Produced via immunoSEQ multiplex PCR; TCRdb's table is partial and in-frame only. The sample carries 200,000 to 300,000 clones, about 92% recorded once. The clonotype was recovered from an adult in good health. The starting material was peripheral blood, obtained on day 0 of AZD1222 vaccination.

The CDR3 sequence is CASSLDRFFNYGYTF. The CDR3 DNA sequence: TGTGCCAGCAGCCTCGACAGGTTCTTTAACTATGGCTACACCTTC. The chain recombines TRBV6-5 with TRBJ1-2, with D maybe TRBD1 (6 bases). CDR1 MNHEY and CDR2 SVGAGI come from the germline V gene. This CDR3 contains 15 residues. V was clipped by 6 bases and J by 1 base, with 15 bases between them.